This record looks at one T cell receptor beta chain sequence and its context. This sample is part of a study of blood T cells in healthy people across ages. Deletions cut 0 bases from V and 6 bases from J, with 8 bases between. The CDR3 has 12 residues. Germline-derived CDR1 and CDR2 are DFQATT and SNEGSKA (reference sequence). Combining a sample-barcoded 5' primer with a J-beta primer mix, a second PCR ran for about 7 to 11 cycles. TCRdb reprocessed the 5' RACE reads with MiXCR, giving one entry per CDR3 protein. This table holds 650,000 to 950,000 distinct CDR3 sequences, 40% to 50% found once. The TCR was taken from a man in his sixties in good health. This chain uses TRBV20-1 with TRBJ1-1; D uncertain. The sample was blood. The CDR3 region is CSARDFLAEAFF. The CDR3 DNA reads TGCAGTGCTAGAGATTTTTTAGCTGAAGCTTTCTTT.